The sample holds one count of the clone carrying this T cell receptor (beta chain). The CDR3 covers 14 residues. V was clipped by 4 bases and J by 8 bases; unmatched bases: 9. Germline CDR1 and CDR2: LGHNA and YNFKEQ. This sample stems from a study of blood T cell repertoires in COVID-19. TCRdb's table, derived via immunoSEQ multiplex PCR, lists solely in-frame clones and lacks some. The table shows around 300,000 clones, with about four fifths occurring only once. The origin of this receptor is a woman aged 50 to 60 who had recovered from COVID-19. V usage is TRBV4-2 and J usage is TRBJ1-2; TRBD1 matches 8 bases. The sample was peripheral blood. For the CDR3, the DNA is TGTGCCAGCAGCCTGGGACAGGTGGCGTACGGCTACACCTTC. Translating gives CASSLGQVAYGYTF.